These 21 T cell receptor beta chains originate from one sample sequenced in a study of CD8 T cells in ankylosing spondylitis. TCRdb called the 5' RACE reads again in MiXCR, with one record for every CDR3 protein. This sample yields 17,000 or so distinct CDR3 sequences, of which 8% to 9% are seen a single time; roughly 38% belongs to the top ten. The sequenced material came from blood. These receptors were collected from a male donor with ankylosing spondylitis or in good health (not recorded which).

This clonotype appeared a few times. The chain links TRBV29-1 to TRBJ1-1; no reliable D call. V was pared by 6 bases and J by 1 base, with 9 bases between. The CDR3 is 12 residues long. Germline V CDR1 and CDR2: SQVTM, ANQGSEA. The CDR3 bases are TGCAGCGTCTGGTCAGCGAACACTGAAGCTTTCTTT. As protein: CSVWSANTEAFF.

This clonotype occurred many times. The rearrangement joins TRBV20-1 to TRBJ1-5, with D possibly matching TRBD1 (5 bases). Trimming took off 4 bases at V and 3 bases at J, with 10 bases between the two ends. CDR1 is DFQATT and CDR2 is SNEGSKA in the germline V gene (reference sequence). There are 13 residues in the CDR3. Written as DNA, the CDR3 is TGCAGTGCTATCCGGGACCCCAATCAGCCCCAGCATTTT. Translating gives CSAIRDPNQPQHF.

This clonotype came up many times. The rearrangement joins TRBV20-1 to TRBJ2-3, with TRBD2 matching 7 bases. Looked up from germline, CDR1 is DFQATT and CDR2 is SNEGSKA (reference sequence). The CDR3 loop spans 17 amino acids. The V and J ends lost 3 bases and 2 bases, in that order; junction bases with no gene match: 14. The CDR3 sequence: CSASPPAAGEITDTQYF. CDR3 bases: TGCAGTGCTAGCCCCCCAGCTGCGGGGGAGATCACAGATACGCAGTATTTT.

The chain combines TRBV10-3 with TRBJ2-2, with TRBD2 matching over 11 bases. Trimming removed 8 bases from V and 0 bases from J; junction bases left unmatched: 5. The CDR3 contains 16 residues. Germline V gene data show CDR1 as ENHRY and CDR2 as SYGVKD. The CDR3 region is CAIPTSGGSNTGELFF. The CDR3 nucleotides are TGTGCCATCCCTACTAGCGGGGGTTCGAACACCGGGGAGCTGTTTTTT.

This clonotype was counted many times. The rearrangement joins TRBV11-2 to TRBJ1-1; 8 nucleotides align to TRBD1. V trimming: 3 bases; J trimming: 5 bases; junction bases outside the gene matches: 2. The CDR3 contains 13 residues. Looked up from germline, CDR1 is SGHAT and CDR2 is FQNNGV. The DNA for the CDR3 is TGTGCCAGCAGCTTCCAGGGGGCAACTGAAGCTTTCTTT. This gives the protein CASSFQGATEAFF.

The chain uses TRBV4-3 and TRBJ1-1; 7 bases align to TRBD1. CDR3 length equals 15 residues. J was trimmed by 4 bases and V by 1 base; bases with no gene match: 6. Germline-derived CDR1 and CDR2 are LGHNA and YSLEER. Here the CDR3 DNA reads TGCGCCAGCAGCCAAGTAACAGGGGCAGTCACTGAAGCTTTCTTT. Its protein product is CASSQVTGAVTEAFF.

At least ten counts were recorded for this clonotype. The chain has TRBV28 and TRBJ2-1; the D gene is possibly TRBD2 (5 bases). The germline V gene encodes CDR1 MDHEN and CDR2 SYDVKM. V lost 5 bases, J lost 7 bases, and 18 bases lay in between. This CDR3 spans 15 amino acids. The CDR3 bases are TGTGCCAGCAGTCTCATAGCTCGAAGGACTAATGAGCAGTTCTTC. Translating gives CASSLIARRTNEQFF.

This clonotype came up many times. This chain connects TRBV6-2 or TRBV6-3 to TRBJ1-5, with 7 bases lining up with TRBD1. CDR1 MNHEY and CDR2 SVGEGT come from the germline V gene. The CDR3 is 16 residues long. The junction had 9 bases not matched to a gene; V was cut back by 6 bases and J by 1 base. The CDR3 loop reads CASSRDREISNQPQHF. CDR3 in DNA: TGTGCCAGCAGCCGCGACAGGGAAATAAGCAATCAGCCCCAGCATTTT.

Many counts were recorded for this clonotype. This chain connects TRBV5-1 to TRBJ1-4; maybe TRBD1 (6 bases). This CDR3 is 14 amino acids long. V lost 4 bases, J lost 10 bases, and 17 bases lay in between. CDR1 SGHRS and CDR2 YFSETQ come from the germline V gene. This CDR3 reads CASSPGTRAAKLFF. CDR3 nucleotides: TGCGCCAGCAGCCCGGGGACACGGGCTGCAAAACTGTTTTTT.

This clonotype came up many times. For the CDR3, the DNA is TGCAGTGCCTTGAGCACAGATACGCAGTATTTT. Translated: CSALSTDTQYF. The V call is TRBV20-1, the J call TRBJ2-3, with D unclear. V was cut by 6 bases and J by 0 bases, with 4 bases left in between. CDR1 is DFQATT and CDR2 is SNEGSKA in the germline V gene (reference sequence). The CDR3 is 11 amino acids.

The CDR3 region has the DNA TGTGCCAGCAGCCTAACAGCGGACTCCTACAATGAGCAGTTCTTC. Its protein is CASSLTADSYNEQFF. The gene calls are TRBV28 and TRBJ2-1; D might be TRBD2 (5 bases). The germline V and J ends were trimmed by 6 bases and 0 bases, with 12 bases remaining between them. The CDR3 is 15 amino acids. The germline gives CDR1 MDHEN, CDR2 SYDVKM.

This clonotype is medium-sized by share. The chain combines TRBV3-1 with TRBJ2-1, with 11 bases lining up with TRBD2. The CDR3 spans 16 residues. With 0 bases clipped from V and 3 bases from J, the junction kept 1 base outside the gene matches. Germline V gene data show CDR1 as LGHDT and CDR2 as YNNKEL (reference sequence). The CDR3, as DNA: TGTGCCAGCAGCCAAGATCTAGCGGGAGGCTACAATGAGCAGTTCTTC. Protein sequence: CASSQDLAGGYNEQFF.

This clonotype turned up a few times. The CDR3 nucleotides are TGTGCCAGCATCAGGTTGGGACAGGGACGAGAAAAACTGTTTTTT. Translation gives CASIRLGQGREKLFF. The genes are TRBV28 and TRBJ1-4, with 9 bases fitting TRBD1. The V and J ends lost 7 bases and 8 bases, in that order; junction bases with no gene match: 11. CDR1 is MDHEN, CDR2 SYDVKM, per germline. The CDR3 consists of 15 residues.

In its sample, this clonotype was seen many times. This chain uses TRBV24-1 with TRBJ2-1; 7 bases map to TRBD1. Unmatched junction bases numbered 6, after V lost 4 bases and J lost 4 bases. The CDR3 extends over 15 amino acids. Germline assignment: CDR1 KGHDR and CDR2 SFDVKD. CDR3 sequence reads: CATSDWDSRYNEQFF. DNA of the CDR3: TGTGCCACCAGTGACTGGGACAGTCGTTACAATGAGCAGTTCTTC.

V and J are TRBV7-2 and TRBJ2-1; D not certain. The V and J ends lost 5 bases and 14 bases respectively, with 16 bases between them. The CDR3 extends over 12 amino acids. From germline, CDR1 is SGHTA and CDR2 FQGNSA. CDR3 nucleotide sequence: TGTGCCAGCAGCCCCCGGACCGGTTTTAAGTTCTTC. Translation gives CASSPRTGFKFF.

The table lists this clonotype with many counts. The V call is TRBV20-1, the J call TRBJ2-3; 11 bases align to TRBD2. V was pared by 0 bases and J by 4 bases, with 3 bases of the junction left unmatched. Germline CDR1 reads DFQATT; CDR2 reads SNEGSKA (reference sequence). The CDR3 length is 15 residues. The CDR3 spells CSARDPSGGSDTQYF. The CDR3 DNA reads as TGCAGTGCTAGAGATCCTAGCGGGGGGTCAGATACGCAGTATTTT.

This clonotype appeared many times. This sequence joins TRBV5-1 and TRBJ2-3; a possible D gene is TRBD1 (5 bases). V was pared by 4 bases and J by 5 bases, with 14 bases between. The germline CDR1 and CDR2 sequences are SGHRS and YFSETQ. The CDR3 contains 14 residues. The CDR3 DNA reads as TGCGCCAGCAGCCTCCAGGGTAATCGAGATACGCAGTATTTT. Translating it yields CASSLQGNRDTQYF.

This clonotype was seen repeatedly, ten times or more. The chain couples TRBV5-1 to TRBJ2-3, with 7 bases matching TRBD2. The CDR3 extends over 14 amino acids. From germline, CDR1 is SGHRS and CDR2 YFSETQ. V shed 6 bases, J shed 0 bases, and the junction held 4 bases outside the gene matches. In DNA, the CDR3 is TGCGCCAGCAATCAGGGACTAAGCACAGATACGCAGTATTTT. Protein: CASNQGLSTDTQYF. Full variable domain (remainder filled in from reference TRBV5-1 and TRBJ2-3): KAGVTQTPRYLIKTRGQQVTLSCSPISGHRSVSWYQQTPGQGLQFLFEYFSETQRNKGNFPGRFSGRQFSNSRSEMNVSTLELGDSALYLCASNQGLSTDTQYFGPGTRLTVL.

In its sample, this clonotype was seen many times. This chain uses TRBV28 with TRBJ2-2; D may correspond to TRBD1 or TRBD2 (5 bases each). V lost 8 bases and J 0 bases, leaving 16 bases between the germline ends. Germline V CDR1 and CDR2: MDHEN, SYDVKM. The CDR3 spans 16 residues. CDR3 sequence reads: CASGMPGRTNTGELFF. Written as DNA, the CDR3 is TGTGCCAGCGGGATGCCGGGACGGACGAACACCGGGGAGCTGTTTTTT.

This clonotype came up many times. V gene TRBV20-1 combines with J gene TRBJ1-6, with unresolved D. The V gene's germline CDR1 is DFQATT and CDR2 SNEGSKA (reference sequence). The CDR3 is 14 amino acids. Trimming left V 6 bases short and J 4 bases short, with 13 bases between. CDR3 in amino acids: CSAAQSGYNSPLHF. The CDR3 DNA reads TGCAGTGCGGCCCAAAGCGGATATAATTCACCCCTCCACTTT.

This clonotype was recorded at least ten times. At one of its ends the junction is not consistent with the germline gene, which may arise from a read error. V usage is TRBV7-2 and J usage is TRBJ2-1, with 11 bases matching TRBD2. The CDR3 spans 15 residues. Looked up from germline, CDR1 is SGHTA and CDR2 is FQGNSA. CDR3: CASSLAGGPSNEQFF. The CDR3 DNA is TGTGCCAGCAGTTTAGCGGGAGGGCCCTCCAATGAGCAGTTCTTC.